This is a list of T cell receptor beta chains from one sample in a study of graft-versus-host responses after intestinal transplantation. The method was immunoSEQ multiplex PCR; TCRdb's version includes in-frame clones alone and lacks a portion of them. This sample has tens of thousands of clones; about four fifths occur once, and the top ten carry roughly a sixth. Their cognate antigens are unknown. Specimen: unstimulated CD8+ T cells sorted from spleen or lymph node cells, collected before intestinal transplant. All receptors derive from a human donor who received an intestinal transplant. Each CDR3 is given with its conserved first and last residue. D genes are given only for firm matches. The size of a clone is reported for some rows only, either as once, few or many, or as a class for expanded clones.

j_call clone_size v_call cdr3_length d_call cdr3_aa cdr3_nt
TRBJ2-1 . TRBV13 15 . CASSLESLTYNEQFF TGTGCCAGCAGCTTAGAAAGCTTGACCTACAATGAGCAGTTCTTC
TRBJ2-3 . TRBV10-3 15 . CAISRTGSYTDTQYF TGTGCCATCAGTAGGACCGGGTCCTACACAGATACGCAGTATTTT
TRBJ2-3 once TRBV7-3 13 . CASSLSEGDTQYF TGTGCCAGCAGCTTATCTGAGGGGGATACGCAGTATTTT
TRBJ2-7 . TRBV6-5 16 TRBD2 CASSFTSGSGAYEQYF TGTGCCAGCAGTTTTACTAGCGGGAGTGGCGCCTACGAGCAGTACTTC
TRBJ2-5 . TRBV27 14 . CASSLSEGGETQYF TGTGCCAGCAGTTTATCGGAAGGTGGCGAGACCCAGTACTTC
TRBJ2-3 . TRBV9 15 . CASSGRALGTDTQYF TGTGCCAGCAGCGGACGGGCCCTAGGAACAGATACGCAGTATTTT
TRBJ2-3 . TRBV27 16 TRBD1 CASRPGQGQRWDTQYF TGTGCCAGCAGACCTGGACAGGGCCAGAGGTGGGATACGCAGTATTTT
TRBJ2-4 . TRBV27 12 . CASSLGGNIQYF TGTGCCAGCAGTTTAGGGGGGAACATTCAGTACTTC
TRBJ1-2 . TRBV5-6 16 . CASSSGRLLRNYGYTF TGTGCCAGCAGCTCGGGACGTCTACTACGAAACTATGGCTACACCTTC
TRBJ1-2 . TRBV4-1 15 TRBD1 CASSPDRGLYYGYTF TGCGCCAGCAGCCCGGACAGGGGGCTATACTATGGCTACACCTTC
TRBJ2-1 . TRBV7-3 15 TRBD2 CASSLPGLAANEQFF TGTGCCAGCAGCTTACCGGGACTAGCGGCCAATGAGCAGTTCTTC
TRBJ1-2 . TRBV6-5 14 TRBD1 CASSYSGQNYGYTF TGTGCCAGCAGTTACTCGGGACAGAACTATGGCTACACCTTC
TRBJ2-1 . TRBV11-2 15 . CASSFLAISYNEQFF TGTGCCAGCAGCTTTTTGGCTATTTCCTACAATGAGCAGTTCTTC
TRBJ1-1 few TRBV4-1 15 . CASSQPGPSWAEAFF TGCGCCAGCAGCCAGCCGGGCCCCAGCTGGGCTGAAGCTTTCTTT
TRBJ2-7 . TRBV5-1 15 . CASSLDGDGFYEQYF TGCGCCAGCAGCTTGGACGGGGACGGATTCTACGAGCAGTACTTC
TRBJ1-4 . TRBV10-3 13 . CAISESEGEKLFF TGTGCCATCAGTGAGTCTGAGGGGGAAAAACTGTTTTTT
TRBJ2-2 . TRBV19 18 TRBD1 CASSPDTLRGIGTGELFF TGTGCCAGTAGTCCGGATACCCTCAGGGGGATAGGGACCGGGGAGCTGTTTTTT
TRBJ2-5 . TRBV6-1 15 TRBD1 CASLYTGGIQETQYF TGTGCCAGCCTTTACACAGGGGGCATCCAAGAGACCCAGTACTTC
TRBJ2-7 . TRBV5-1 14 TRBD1 CASSWGTGTYEQYF TGCGCCAGCAGCTGGGGGACAGGTACCTACGAGCAGTACTTC
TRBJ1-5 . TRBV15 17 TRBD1 CATSRDPRGQRNQPQHF TGTGCCACCAGCAGAGATCCACGGGGACAGCGAAATCAGCCCCAGCATTTT
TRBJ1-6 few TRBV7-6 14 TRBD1 CASSLAGGDSPLHF TGTGCCAGCAGCTTGGCAGGGGGGGATTCACCCCTCCACTTT
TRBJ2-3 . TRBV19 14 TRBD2 CASGWGTSENTQYF TGTGCCAGCGGGTGGGGGACTAGCGAAAATACGCAGTATTTT
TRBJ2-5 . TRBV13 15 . CASSLAGGYQETQYF TGTGCCAGCAGCTTAGCTGGGGGGTACCAAGAGACCCAGTACTTC
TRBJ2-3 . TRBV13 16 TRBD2 CASSLTSGGLGDTQYF TGTGCCAGCAGCTTGACTAGCGGGGGCCTGGGGGATACGCAGTATTTT
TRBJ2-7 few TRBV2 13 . CASSEGAWYEQYF TGTGCCAGCAGTGAAGGGGCCTGGTACGAGCAGTACTTC